The source of this T cell receptor (beta chain) is a study of T cells in localized non-small cell lung cancer. Broader study findings: Uninvolved nearby lung showed the greatest T cell clonality, exceeding that found in tumor. It remains possible that heterogeneity exists, since only one tumor region was sequenced. Longer overall survival was seen with higher T cell density measured in blood.

For this clone: As yet, its antigen is unknown.

Sequencing was performed with immunoSEQ multiplex PCR; in TCRdb, only in-frame clones are kept and a portion is missing. The data hold roughly 71,000 clones, with about nine tenths observed a single time. The germline gives CDR1 SGHTA, CDR2 FQGNSA. The CDR3 sequence is 17 residues long. With 5 bases removed from V and 7 bases from J, the gap between germline ends came to 24 bases. The V and J genes are TRBV7-2 and TRBJ2-1; maybe TRBD2 (5 bases). This sequence was found in a male donor at least 60 years old with stage III squamous cell lung carcinoma. The source material was peripheral blood, sampled before any cancer treatment. This chain's CDR3 is CASSHRIGMVSRNEQFF. The DNA of the CDR3 is TGTGCCAGCAGCCATAGGATCGGGATGGTATCGAGAAATGAGCAGTTCTTC.